This T cell receptor beta chain was identified in a study of blood T cell repertoires in COVID-19 (dated by TCRdb to the early 2020s). Broadly, across the study: Samples covering the acute and convalescent phases of COVID-19 were provided by collaborators in the United States, Italy and Spain. The material from the prospective study consisted of cDNA or gDNA derived from T cells, B-cell-depleted T cells, or PBMCs. Deeply sampled blood TCRbeta repertoires from subjects exposed to, actively infected with, or recovered from COVID-19 were included in the dataset. The repertoires were released in a freely available public database intended as a resource for research on the immune response to SARS-CoV-2. The samples were drawn from the first 160 participants of the ongoing ImmuneRACE study and from under 1,500 subjects provided by 6 global collaborators. A de-identified subject ID, COVID-19 status, age in years and sex were almost always included in the sample metadata. Where HLA class I and class II types were available, the types were taken from metadata supplied by the sample provider, not from assay-based typing. What the research found in general, with its limitations: Clinical and demographic metadata were provided uncurated, with the amount varying by source and participant.

Each collaborating institution followed its own protocols to collect whole blood in K2EDTA tubes. Collaborator samples were shipped for TCRbeta analysis as frozen whole blood, isolated PBMCs, or DNA extracted from either sample type. To note about this clone: The antigen it binds to is not known. No base qualities exist here, and no much larger clone lies one base off it.

The CDR3 covers 16 residues, taking in both the cysteine and the phenylalanine. Only the CDR3 DNA is retained, 48 bases long and in frame from the first base. Cut back by 3 bases and 3 bases, the V and J ends lie 17 bases apart. The germline V gene provides CDR1 SGHNT and CDR2 YENEEA. The immunoSEQ Assay, a bias-controlled multiplex PCR, was used to amplify TCRbeta CDR3 regions from genomic DNA. The source study handled its data this way. Nucleated cell counts per sample were estimated from amplification of reference gene primers within the assay. Sequence reads were collapsed and filtered to measure the absolute abundance of every unique TCRbeta CDR3 rearrangement. For each sample, productive Simpson clonality was calculated as the square root of Simpson's diversity index over productive rearrangements. TCRdb carries this immuneACCESS record with in-frame sequences only. Its versions omit some clonotypes, under half of them owing to an unresolved V gene in the studies checked, with the rest unexplained. V and J calls and clone size come straight from that table; D and trimming were deduced from the DNA. The sample table shows 150,000 to 200,000 clones, and roughly 89% are seen once. The ten biggest clones cover about 5% of the sample.

The sequence joins TRBV11-3 to TRBJ1-2; TRBD1 might be the D gene, on 6 matching bases. The receptor was derived from a human donor in a cohort sampled during active COVID-19. Sequencing input: peripheral blood. The CDR3: CASSFGRGFSYYGYTF. The sequenced DNA is TGTGCCAGCAGCTTTGGCAGGGGTTTTTCCTACTATGGCTACACCTTC.